The clone carrying this T cell receptor (beta chain) was detected only once. As yet, its antigen is unknown. The junction and the germline gene differ at one end; a read error may be behind it. The CDR3 is made up of 12 amino acids. Looked up from germline, CDR1 is PRHDT and CDR2 is FYEKMQ (reference sequence). The data are from a study of T cell clones after liver transplantation. Background on the study: TCRbeta sequencing after a pre-transplant mixed lymphocyte reaction identified graft-donor-reactive clones, later tracked in post-transplant blood. Subjects received no induction therapy and standard immunosuppression until randomization at 12-24 months post-transplant.

The method was immunoSEQ multiplex PCR; TCRdb's version includes in-frame clones alone and lacks a portion of them. Among tens of thousands of clones listed, 86% were seen once. Study-level findings and limits: Post-transplant time points were not standardized, so conclusions are preliminary.

Sample: CD8+ T cells from blood, taken 12 months after liver transplant. The chain combines TRBV13 with TRBJ2-3, with 7 nucleotides matching TRBD2. The clonotype originates from a human patient who received a liver transplant. The T cells may partly be graft donor cells. DNA of the CDR3: TGTGCCAGCACCCCTGGGAGCGGGACGGAGTTTTTT. Translated: CASTPGSGTEFF.